One sample yielded the 29 T cell receptor beta chains listed below, sequenced in a study of blood T cells in healthy people across ages. A sample-barcoded 5' primer and a J-beta primer mix were used in a second PCR of roughly 7 to 11 cycles. MiXCR, run by TCRdb on the 5' RACE reads, gives a single entry per CDR3 protein. The sample shows around 1,600,000 distinct CDR3 sequences, about 45% of them seen only once. Sequenced: blood. The origin of the receptors is a woman under 30 in good health.

The chain uses TRBV27 and TRBJ2-1; possible D gene TRBD2, 6 bases. Trimming stripped 3 bases from V and 0 bases from J, with 15 bases between. The CDR3 extends over 17 amino acids. The germline V gene encodes CDR1 MNHEY and CDR2 SMNVEV (reference sequence). As DNA, the CDR3 is TGTGCCAGCAGTTTCCGGCGGGGAGACGTCTCCTACAATGAGCAGTTCTTC. It specifies CASSFRRGDVSYNEQFF.

The genes are TRBV12-3 or TRBV12-4 and TRBJ2-5; no clear D gene. The V end lost 8 bases, the J end lost 2 bases, and 12 bases lay between the germline ends. The CDR3 is 13 amino acids. The CDR3 sequence: CASAGSPQETQYF. CDR3 in DNA: TGTGCCAGCGCCGGGTCCCCACAAGAGACCCAGTACTTC.

This chain joins TRBV6-1 and TRBJ1-1; the D gene is possibly TRBD1 (5 bases). The CDR3 spans 13 residues. V lost 6 bases, J lost 5 bases, and 13 bases lay in between. Germline V gives CDR1 MNHNS, CDR2 SASEGT. The DNA of the CDR3 is TGTGCCAGCAGACAAGCTGGGGGTACTGAAGCTTTCTTT. It codes for CASRQAGGTEAFF.

There are a few counts of this clonotype. The chain employs TRBV3-1 and TRBJ2-1; 7 positions match TRBD1. The junction had 6 bases not matched to a gene; V was cut back by 5 bases and J by 2 bases. The CDR3 extends over 15 amino acids. CDR1 LGHDT and CDR2 YNNKEL come from the germline V gene (reference sequence). The CDR3, as DNA: TGTGCCAGCAGCAAGCGGACAGGAACCTACAATGAGCAGTTCTTC. Amino acid sequence: CASSKRTGTYNEQFF.

This clonotype has only a few counts. The gene calls are TRBV27 and TRBJ1-2; unclear D gene. This CDR3 is built from 14 residues. V lost 3 bases and J 2 bases, leaving 10 bases between the germline ends. CDR1 and CDR2 (germline): MNHEY, SMNVEV (reference sequence). CDR3: CASSFRQTNYGYTF. CDR3 in DNA: TGTGCCAGCAGTTTCAGACAAACCAACTATGGCTACACCTTC.

This clonotype was counted a few times. The CDR3 reads CASSLAVKQPQHF. Here the CDR3 DNA reads TGTGCCAGCAGTTTAGCAGTTAAACAGCCCCAGCATTTT. This chain joins TRBV27 and TRBJ1-5; D gene ambiguous. In germline, CDR1 is MNHEY, CDR2 SMNVEV (reference sequence). V dropped 2 bases and J dropped 7 bases, with 9 bases sitting between them. The CDR3 is made up of 13 amino acids.

This clonotype turned up a few times. The chain joins TRBV12-3 or TRBV12-4 to TRBJ2-7; 9 bases are shared with TRBD1. V was pared by 6 bases and J by 4 bases, with 13 bases of the junction left unmatched. The CDR3 spans 16 residues. CDR3 in DNA: TGTGCCAGCAGGAGAAAGGGACAGGGATCTCCTTACGAGCAGTACTTC. As protein: CASRRKGQGSPYEQYF.

This sequence joins TRBV27 and TRBJ2-1, with 11 nucleotides matching TRBD2. J lost 4 bases, V lost 5 bases, and 7 bases had no gene match. Per germline, CDR1 MNHEY and CDR2 SMNVEV (reference sequence). The CDR3 runs to 16 residues. CDR3 protein: CASSASIAGGYNEQFF. The CDR3 nucleotides are TGTGCCAGCAGTGCGAGCATAGCGGGAGGGTACAATGAGCAGTTCTTC.

This clonotype was seen only a few times. This chain joins TRBV9 and TRBJ2-5, with 7 bases identical to TRBD2. The DNA end is a closer match to TRBJ2-7, so the J assignment may be wrong. This CDR3 has 15 residues. Germline V gene sequence: CDR1 SGDLS, CDR2 YYNGEE. The CDR3 is CASSGEGILSHEQYF. In DNA form, the CDR3 reads TGTGCCAGCAGCGGGGAGGGTATTCTTAGCCACGAGCAGTACTTC.

This clonotype turned up a few times. The chain joins TRBV20-1 to TRBJ2-6; the D is unclear. Germline-derived CDR1 and CDR2 are DFQATT and SNEGSKA (reference sequence). Trimming removed 0 bases from V and 1 base from J, with 7 bases in between. The CDR3 has 15 residues. CDR3 residues: CSAREKASGANVLTF. CDR3 nucleotide sequence: TGCAGTGCTAGAGAAAAAGCGTCTGGGGCCAACGTCCTGACTTTC.

The V call is TRBV7-3, the J call TRBJ1-2; 9 bases align to TRBD1. The germline V gene encodes CDR1 SGHTA and CDR2 FQGTGA. With 5 bases clipped from V and 7 bases from J, the junction kept 11 bases outside the gene matches. The length of the CDR3 is 15 residues. CDR3 region: CASSPAPGQGSGYTF. The CDR3 nucleotides are TGTGCCAGCAGCCCAGCGCCGGGACAGGGTAGTGGCTACACCTTC.

CDR3 nucleotide sequence: TGTGCCAGCAGCTTACTTTGGGCTAGCGCAGATACGCAGTATTTT. Its protein is CASSLLWASADTQYF. This chain uses TRBV7-2 with TRBJ2-3; D is possibly TRBD2 (6 bases). The V end was cut by 2 bases, the J end by 4 bases, with 13 bases between. This CDR3 has 15 residues. CDR1 and CDR2 (germline): SGHTA, FQGNSA.

CDR3 sequence: CASSEAGGPKETQYF. The CDR3, as DNA: TGTGCCAGCAGTGAAGCCGGGGGACCGAAAGAGACCCAGTACTTC. The J gene is TRBJ2-4, the V gene TRBV25-1; maybe TRBD2 (6 bases). The J call could be wrong; TRBJ2-5 is a better fit for the DNA end. This CDR3 region has 15 residues. Per the germline V gene, CDR1 is MGHDK and CDR2 is SYGVNS.

V usage is TRBV6-6 and J usage is TRBJ1-6, with D hard to call. The CDR3 runs 12 residues. With 4 bases removed from V and 8 bases from J, the gap between germline ends came to 6 bases. The germline gives CDR1 MNHNY, CDR2 SVGAGI (reference sequence). CDR3 coding DNA: TGTGCCAGCAGTTTAGTTCATTCACCCCTCCACTTT. It specifies CASSLVHSPLHF.

This clonotype appeared a few times. The chain has TRBV15 and TRBJ1-1; no clear D. Germline V gives CDR1 LNHNV, CDR2 YYDKDF (reference sequence). The CDR3 runs to 12 residues. Trimming shortened V by 5 bases and J by 2 bases, and 6 bases separated the two germline ends. The chain's CDR3 is CATSQINTEAFF. The CDR3 nucleotides read TGTGCCACCAGCCAGATAAACACTGAAGCTTTCTTT.

Details on this clonotype: One base away lies a much larger clone, so this may be a sequencing read error. This chain connects TRBV12-3 or TRBV12-4 to TRBJ2-3; D remains unclear. The CDR3 contains 13 residues. CDR3 in amino acids: CVSSSPPSDTQYF. CDR3 in DNA: TGTGTCAGCAGTTCACCACCCTCAGATACGCAGTATTTT.

V and J are TRBV2 and TRBJ1-2; 7 bases align to TRBD1. The CDR3 is made up of 14 amino acids. After removal of 7 bases from V and 1 base from J, the junction contained 6 bases not matched to a gene. From germline, CDR1 is SNHLY and CDR2 FYNNEI. CDR3 sequence: CASTSGGDNYGYTF. The CDR3 DNA sequence: TGTGCCAGCACCTCAGGGGGTGATAACTATGGCTACACCTTC.

Turning to this clonotype: This sequence may be a read error, since a much larger clone differs from it by one base. The chain uses TRBV4-1 and TRBJ2-6, with unresolved D. Germline V gene lookup returns CDR1 MGHRA and CDR2 YSYEKL. Trimming pared 1 base from V and 0 bases from J, leaving 7 bases between. There are 16 residues in the CDR3. CDR3 in DNA: TGCGCCAGCAGCCAAGGAGGAACCTCTGGGGCCAACGTCCTGACTTTC. It yields the protein CASSQGGTSGANVLTF.

A few counts support this clonotype. The CDR3 DNA reads as TGTGCCAGCAGGATGGGACAGGGCTATGGCTACACCTTC. Protein: CASRMGQGYGYTF. This chain links TRBV27 with TRBJ1-2; 9 bases fit TRBD1. V gave up 6 bases and J gave up 4 bases; unmatched junction bases: 3. Per the germline V gene, CDR1 is MNHEY and CDR2 is SMNVEV (reference sequence). This CDR3 has 13 amino acids.

V gene TRBV2 combines with J gene TRBJ1-3; no clear D gene. V dropped 8 bases and J dropped 4 bases, with 9 bases sitting between them. Germline V gene sequence: CDR1 SNHLY, CDR2 FYNNEI. The CDR3 runs 12 residues. The CDR3 sequence is CASLPLGNTIYF. CDR3 nucleotide sequence: TGTGCCAGCCTTCCGTTAGGAAACACCATATATTTT.

The table lists this clonotype with a few counts. V and J are TRBV25-1 and TRBJ2-7; a possible D gene is TRBD1 (5 bases). Deletions cut 7 bases from V and 0 bases from J, with 7 bases between. This CDR3 has 12 residues. Germline values: CDR1 MGHDK, CDR2 SYGVNS. The CDR3 DNA sequence: TGTGCCAGCATAGGGGTCTCCTACGAGCAGTACTTC. The encoded protein is CASIGVSYEQYF.

The V gene is TRBV7-2, the J gene TRBJ1-1; D unclear. CDR3 length: 15 amino acids. Germline loops: CDR1 SGHTA, CDR2 FQGNSA. Deletions cut 5 bases from V and 0 bases from J, with 13 bases between. The CDR3 sequence is CASSPIPTVNTEAFF. CDR3 coding DNA: TGTGCCAGCAGCCCAATCCCCACAGTGAACACTGAAGCTTTCTTT.

This clonotype was recorded many times. The rearrangement uses TRBV27 and TRBJ2-1; D is unresolved. In germline, CDR1 is MNHEY, CDR2 SMNVEV (reference sequence). The CDR3 is 12 amino acids. V was clipped by 6 bases and J by 7 bases, with 10 bases between them. CDR3 in DNA: TGTGCCAGCAGCTCCCCCCGGAATGAGCAGTTCTTC. Its translation: CASSSPRNEQFF.

Concerning this clonotype: An end of the junction does not agree with germline; a read error may underlie this. The chain uses TRBV12-5 and TRBJ2-3; 10 nucleotides match TRBD2. The CDR3 contains 14 residues. The germline gives CDR1 LGHNT, CDR2 FRNRAP. As DNA, the CDR3 is TGCGCTAGTGGCCGAGCGGGAGGGACAGATACGCAGTATTTT. Protein product: CASGRAGGTDTQYF.

This chain uses TRBV12-3 or TRBV12-4 with TRBJ2-1; 11 nucleotides agree with TRBD2. The J call may be mistaken, given a closer DNA end match to TRBJ2-7. This CDR3 has 17 amino acids. The CDR3, as DNA: TGTGCCAGCAGGGGACTAGCGGCCCCTGGTGCCTACAATGAGCAGTACTTC. It yields the protein CASRGLAAPGAYNEQYF.

This clonotype was detected only a few times. The rearrangement uses TRBV2 and TRBJ1-1; D may be TRBD1 (5 bases). V shed 10 bases and J shed 0 bases, with 12 bases lying between them. Per germline, CDR1 SNHLY and CDR2 FYNNEI. The CDR3 loop spans 13 amino acids. In DNA form, the CDR3 reads TGTGCCAAAGGAGGGGCTGTGAACACTGAAGCTTTCTTT. This sequence encodes CAKGGAVNTEAFF.

This clonotype was seen only a few times. CDR3 sequence reads: CSARDLISYPPHTQYF. CDR3 nucleotide sequence: TGCAGTGCTAGAGATCTAATTAGTTACCCGCCCCATACGCAGTATTTT. The V and J genes are TRBV20-1 and TRBJ2-3; D unresolved. CDR1 is DFQATT, CDR2 SNEGSKA, per germline (reference sequence). CDR3 size: 16 residues. Trimming took 0 bases from V and 7 from J, leaving 20 bases between them.

This clonotype was counted between two and nine times. The CDR3 sequence is CASSQEAGANEQFF. CDR3 sequence (DNA): TGCGCCAGCAGCCAAGAAGCGGGGGCGAATGAGCAGTTCTTC. The chain couples TRBV4-3 to TRBJ2-1, with TRBD2 identical over 8 bases. The CDR3 runs 14 residues. The germline CDR1 and CDR2 sequences are LGHNA and YSLEER. V shed 0 bases and J 7 bases; nucleotides not matched to a gene: 2.

The chain carries TRBV7-2 and TRBJ2-7, with D perhaps TRBD2 (7 bases). The ends were cut back, 5 bases at V and 5 bases at J, with 16 bases in the middle. CDR3 length: 14 residues. Germline CDR1 SGHTA, CDR2 FQGNSA. The DNA for the CDR3 is TGTGCCAGCAGCCCAAGCCGGGGGGCCGACGAGCAGTACTTC. It yields the protein CASSPSRGADEQYF. Complete variable domain (other parts from reference TRBV7-2 and TRBJ2-7): GAGVSQSPSNKVTEKGKDVELRCDPISGHTALYWYRQSLGQGLEFLIYFQGNSAPDKSGLPSDRFSAERTGGSVSTLTIQRTQQEDSAVYLCASSPSRGADEQYFGPGTRLTVT.